Listed below are T cell receptor beta chains from one sample, sequenced in a study of CD8+ T cells in alopecia areata. Repertoires were generated with immunoSEQ multiplex PCR, while TCRdb's copy carries only in-frame clones and drops some. The table shows about 11,000 clones, with about 59% occurring only once. Sequenced material: skin. The receptors come from a human donor with alopecia areata. Both conserved end residues are part of each CDR3. A D gene is named only where the DNA matches it firmly. The listing skips clone size in some rows; elsewhere it reads once, few, many or a size class.

clone size	V gene	J gene	D gene	CDR3 DNA	CDR3 protein
NA	TRBV7-2	TRBJ2-5	NA	TGTGCCAGCAGCCGGGGATCTCAAGAGACCCAGTACTTC	CASSRGSQETQYF
NA	TRBV19	TRBJ1-5	TRBD1	TGTGCCAGTAGTCAGAGGACAGGGGGCGTCGGTCAGCCCCAGCATTTT	CASSQRTGGVGQPQHF
few	TRBV11-3	TRBJ2-7	NA	TGTGCCAGCAGCTTAGGCAACTCCTACGAGCAGTACTTC	CASSLGNSYEQYF
NA	TRBV7-9	TRBJ1-1	NA	TGTGCCAGCAGCTTAAGTGCGGGAGTGAACACTGAAGCTTTCTTT	CASSLSAGVNTEAFF
NA	TRBV2	TRBJ2-1	TRBD2	TGTGCCAGAACTCAGAGAGCGGGAGTTCTAAGGGAGCAGTTCTTC	CARTQRAGVLREQFF
few	TRBV5-5	TRBJ1-4	NA	TGTGCCAGCAGCTTGGATTTAGGGGGTGAAAAACTGTTTTTT	CASSLDLGGEKLFF
few	TRBV29-1	TRBJ1-2	TRBD1	TGCAGCGTTGCAGACCAGGGGGAGAACTATGGCTACACCTTC	CSVADQGENYGYTF
few	TRBV6-5	TRBJ2-7	NA	TGTGCCAGCAGTGAGATCCAGGGTACGAACGAGCAGTACTTC	CASSEIQGTNEQYF
NA	TRBV27	TRBJ1-5	TRBD1	TGTGCCAGCAGTGCACAAACAGGGGGCACTCAGCCCCAGCATTTT	CASSAQTGGTQPQHF
NA	TRBV28	TRBJ2-2	NA	TGTGCCAGCATGCCAGGGATCACCGGGGAGCTGTTTTTT	CASMPGITGELFF
NA	TRBV7-6	TRBJ1-2	NA	TGTGCCAGCAGCTTAGCTGAGACAGGCACGCATGGCTACACCTTC	CASSLAETGTHGYTF
NA	TRBV29-1	TRBJ2-1	NA	TGCAGCGTTGATTCGGTGAGCTCCTACAATGAGCAGTTCTTC	CSVDSVSSYNEQFF
NA	TRBV10-3	TRBJ1-2	TRBD1	TGTGCCATCACCGACCCGGGGACAGGGCATACTGGCTACACCTTC	CAITDPGTGHTGYTF
NA	TRBV6-1	TRBJ1-1	NA	TGTGCCAGCAGTGAATTTATGAGGGCACCCACTGAAGCTTTCTTT	CASSEFMRAPTEAFF
NA	TRBV6-5	TRBJ1-3	NA	TGTGCCAGCACCCCCAGGAGGGGGGACACCATATATTTT	CASTPRRGDTIYF
medium-sized	TRBV10-1	TRBJ2-7	TRBD2	TGCGCCAGCGGAGCGGGAGGAACGCTCGAGCAGTACTTC	CASGAGGTLEQYF
few	TRBV7-6	TRBJ1-4	NA	TGTGCCAGCAGCCTTCTTGGACACTCGAGGGAAAAACTGTTTTTT	CASSLLGHSREKLFF